This record covers a single T cell receptor beta chain. What it binds is not known. This CDR3 spans 17 amino acids. Germline values: CDR1 SGHTA, CDR2 FQGNSA. Unmatched junction bases numbered 12, after V lost 3 bases and J lost 6 bases. This entry comes from a study of vaccination and CD4 T cells after COVID-19. Treatment defined: approximately nine-day PBMC culture with coronavirus spike peptide pools or control peptides (ViraFEST assay). Antigen-specific T cells were expanded with peptide pools by ViraFEST, and TCRs were then sequenced. PCR positivity dates ran from March to December 2020, preceding US Alpha, Beta and Delta variants. Cultured CD4+ T cells had their DNA profiled by the Oncomine TCR Beta short-read assay. The template was genomic DNA from cultured CD4+ T cells. TCRdb redid the calling of the PCR reads with MiXCR, one entry per CDR3 protein. Of some 25,000 distinct CDR3 sequences listed, approximately 39% are singletons.

The V call is TRBV7-2, the J call TRBJ2-3; TRBD2 matches at 10 bases. Sample: CD4+ T cells from blood, cultured in vitro. The receptor was isolated from a human donor who had recovered from COVID-19. This CDR3 reads CASSLILRGTSADTQYF. CDR3 nucleotide sequence: TGTGCCAGCAGCTTGATTCTTAGGGGGACTAGCGCGGATACGCAGTATTTT.